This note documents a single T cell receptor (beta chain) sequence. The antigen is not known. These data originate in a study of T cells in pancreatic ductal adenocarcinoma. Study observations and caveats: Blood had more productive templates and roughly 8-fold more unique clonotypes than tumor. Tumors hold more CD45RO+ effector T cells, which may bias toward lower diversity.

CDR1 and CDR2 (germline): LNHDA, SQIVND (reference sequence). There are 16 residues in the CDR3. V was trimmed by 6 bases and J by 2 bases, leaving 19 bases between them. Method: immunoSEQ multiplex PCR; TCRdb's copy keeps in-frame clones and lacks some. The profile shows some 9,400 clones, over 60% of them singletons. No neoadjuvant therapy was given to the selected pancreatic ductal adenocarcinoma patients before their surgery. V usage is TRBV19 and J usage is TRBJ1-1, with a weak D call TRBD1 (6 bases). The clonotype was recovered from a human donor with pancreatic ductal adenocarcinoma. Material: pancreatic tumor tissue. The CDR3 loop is CASSRGGRALNTEAFF. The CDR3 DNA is TGTGCCAGTAGCCGAGGGGGGCGTGCACTAAACACTGAAGCTTTCTTT.